Each of the 22 T cell receptor beta chains below was sequenced from the same sample in a study (dated by TCRdb to between 2015 and 2016). Library preparation employed 5' RACE. Data came from an Illumina MiSeq. TCRdb applied fastp at Q25 and MiXCR to the public reads, then kept only in-frame beta chains. Each record represents a unique CDR3 protein, reported with the most common genes and DNA among its rows. This sample lists about 43,000 distinct CDR3 sequences; roughly 22% were detected once. Together, the top ten hold 3.5% to 4.5% of the sample. Cells that were CD4+CD25+CD127-/low were the ones isolated as Tregs. Sample: Tregs sorted from a lymph node. The receptors derive from a female donor with breast cancer.

This clonotype was detected ten times or more. The CDR3 DNA sequence: TGCAGTGCTCGACCAAGCGGGAGGCGCGGGGAGCTGTTTTTT. Its translation: CSARPSGRRGELFF. J is TRBJ2-2 and V is TRBV20-1; 9 nucleotides match TRBD2. CDR3 length: 14 amino acids. Germline V gene data show CDR1 as DFQATT and CDR2 as SNEGSKA (reference sequence). Trimming at V came to 5 bases and at J to 7 bases, leaving 8 bases not matched to a gene.

The sample holds many counts of this clonotype. The chain couples TRBV24-1 to TRBJ2-3; the D gene is possibly TRBD2 (6 bases). Per germline, CDR1 KGHDR and CDR2 SFDVKD. Trimming removed 4 bases at V and 0 bases at J, with 16 bases between. The CDR3 sequence is 17 residues long. In DNA form, the CDR3 reads TGTGCCACCAGTGAACCCGGGGGACTTCTGAGCACAGATACGCAGTATTTT. Amino acid sequence: CATSEPGGLLSTDTQYF.

This clonotype was observed a few times. The chain links TRBV5-1 to TRBJ2-7; D perhaps matches TRBD2 (5 bases). Trimming pared 0 bases from V and 6 bases from J, leaving 10 bases between. Per germline, CDR1 SGHRS and CDR2 YFSETQ. The CDR3 is made up of 13 amino acids. This CDR3 reads CASSLASLGEQYF. The CDR3 DNA reads as TGCGCCAGCAGCTTGGCTAGCCTGGGCGAGCAGTACTTC.

Concerning this clonotype itself: A read error may produce the germline difference seen at one junction end. The chain has TRBV7-2 and TRBJ2-3; 9 nucleotides match TRBD2. Germline lookup yields CDR1 SGHTA and CDR2 FQGNSA. The CDR3 is made up of 15 amino acids. The CDR3, as DNA: TGTGCCGGCAGCTCGTCTTTGGGACTAGCTGATACGCAGTATTTT. Translation gives CAGSSSLGLADTQYF.

Note on this clonotype: This sequence may be a read error, since a much larger clone differs from it by one base. The V gene is TRBV5-1, the J gene TRBJ2-1, with TRBD2 matching over 12 bases. The germline gives CDR1 SGHRS, CDR2 YFSETQ. The CDR3 is 14 residues long. CDR3 residues: CTSRLAGEFNEQFF. Here the CDR3 DNA reads TGCACCAGCCGACTAGCGGGAGAGTTCAATGAGCAGTTCTTC.

This clonotype was found many times. This chain uses TRBV10-3 with TRBJ2-7, with 8 bases fitting TRBD2. The germline V gene has CDR1 ENHRY and CDR2 SYGVKD. This CDR3 spans 12 amino acids. With V trimmed by 10 bases and J by 5 bases, 7 bases remained unmatched. CDR3 nucleotide sequence: TGTGCCACTAACGGGGGGGGACACGAGCAGTACTTC. This sequence encodes CATNGGGHEQYF.

This chain links TRBV12-3 or TRBV12-4 with TRBJ2-1; 13 nucleotides agree with TRBD2. CDR3 length: 15 amino acids. The trim removed 6 bases at V and 5 bases at J, leaving 4 bases unmatched. The CDR3: CASSPGTSGNNEQFF. The CDR3 nucleotides read TGTGCCAGCAGCCCCGGGACTAGCGGGAACAATGAGCAGTTCTTC.

This clonotype was counted between two and nine times. The V gene is TRBV6-1, the J gene TRBJ2-5; D is possibly TRBD1 (5 bases). The CDR3 length is 12 residues. Germline assignment: CDR1 MNHNS and CDR2 SASEGT. Between the trimmed V and J ends, which lost 2 bases and 4 bases, there was a span of 5 bases. CDR3 DNA sequence: TGTGCCAGCAGTGAACAGGGAGAGACCCAGTACTTC. Protein sequence: CASSEQGETQYF.

Comment on this clonotype: The CDR3 does not end in the conserved phenylalanine or tryptophan, so this is likely a read error. This rearrangement joins TRBV20-1 to TRBJ1-2; D remains unclear. The CDR3 has 13 amino acids. V gave up 0 bases and J gave up 7 bases, with 12 bases separating them. The germline gives CDR1 DFQATT, CDR2 SNEGSKA (reference sequence). CDR3 region: CSARDLPGSGYTS. CDR3 nucleotides: TGCAGTGCTAGAGATTTGCCCGGTAGTGGCTACACCTCC.

The chain couples TRBV7-2 to TRBJ2-4; no clear D gene. Germline lookup yields CDR1 SGHTA and CDR2 FQGNSA. The ends were cut back, 4 bases at V and 9 bases at J, with 7 bases in the middle. The CDR3 extends over 11 amino acids. The CDR3 region is CASSYRTIQYF. DNA for the CDR3: TGTGCCAGCAGCTACCGAACCATTCAGTACTTC.

As to this clonotype: The conserved phenylalanine or tryptophan is not found at the CDR3 terminus, so this likely reflects a read error. This chain joins TRBV9 and TRBJ2-2; D remains unclear. The CDR3 spans 13 residues. Germline-derived CDR1 and CDR2 are SGDLS and YYNGEE. V was trimmed by 2 bases and J by 3 bases, leaving 5 bases between them. The CDR3 region has the DNA TGTGCCAGCAGCGTCCGCTACACCGGGGAGCTGTTTTTA. Translated: CASSVRYTGELFL.

The sample holds many counts of this clonotype. The CDR3 bases are TGTGCCAGCAGCCAAGACGGACAGCTTCTCTATGGCTACACCTTC. Amino acid sequence: CASSQDGQLLYGYTF. The chain employs TRBV3-1 and TRBJ1-2; D is possibly TRBD1 (6 bases). Germline V gene lookup returns CDR1 LGHDT and CDR2 YNNKEL (reference sequence). The CDR3 has 15 amino acids. Trimming stripped 0 bases from V and 4 bases from J, with 12 bases between.

This clonotype appeared a few times. The rearrangement joins TRBV4-1 to TRBJ1-5; 8 bases are a match to TRBD1. The CDR3 has 13 amino acids. Unmatched junction bases numbered 7, after V lost 3 bases and J lost 12 bases. CDR1 and CDR2 (germline): MGHRA, YSYEKL. For the CDR3, the DNA is TGCGCCAGCAGCCAGCCCGGACAGGGACGCCAGCATTTT. This encodes CASSQPGQGRQHF.

This clonotype was counted many times. The genes are TRBV5-1 and TRBJ1-2; 8 nucleotides align to TRBD1. CDR3 length: 15 residues. CDR1 and CDR2 from the germline V gene are SGHRS and YFSETQ. Trimming at V came to 2 bases and at J to 2 bases, leaving 5 bases not matched to a gene. CDR3 nucleotide sequence: TGCGCCAGCAGCTTCGGACAGGGAGCAAACTATGGCTACACCTTC. This codes for CASSFGQGANYGYTF.

This clonotype was recorded many times. The V and J genes are TRBV7-2 and TRBJ2-5; 7 bases agree with TRBD2. From germline, CDR1 is SGHTA and CDR2 FQGNSA. V shed 5 bases and J 6 bases; nucleotides not matched to a gene: 9. The CDR3 extends over 14 amino acids. In DNA form, the CDR3 reads TGTGCCAGCAGCACCGGTGGGGGGGTCAAGACCCAGTACTTC. Translation gives CASSTGGGVKTQYF.

This clonotype was recorded a few times. The chain employs TRBV6-1 and TRBJ2-4, with TRBD2 matching 9 bases. Trimming at V came to 7 bases and at J to 0 bases, leaving 10 bases not matched to a gene. CDR3 length equals 17 residues. Germline loops: CDR1 MNHNS, CDR2 SASEGT. DNA of the CDR3: TGTGCCAGCACGTTGAGACTAGCGGCCCAAGCCAAAAACATTCAGTACTTC. It codes for CASTLRLAAQAKNIQYF.

Details on this clonotype: At one boundary the junction diverges from the germline segment, which might be a read error. This chain connects TRBV6-2 or TRBV6-3 to TRBJ2-1; D possibly uses TRBD1 or TRBD2 (6 bases each). This CDR3 has 14 residues. The V gene's germline CDR1 is MNHEY and CDR2 SVGEGT. CDR3: CASSSGPGANERFF. Here the CDR3 DNA reads TGTGCCAGCAGTTCCGGGCCGGGGGCCAATGAGCGGTTCTTC.

This clonotype was observed a handful of times. The rearrangement uses TRBV2 and TRBJ2-3; D remains unclear. CDR1 and CDR2 from the germline V gene are SNHLY and FYNNEI. The CDR3 has 12 amino acids. Trimming left V 3 bases short and J 2 bases short, with 3 bases between. CDR3 nucleotides: TGTGCCAGCAGTGACGACACAGATACGCAGTATTTT. Translated, it gives CASSDDTDTQYF.

This clonotype was picked up many times. CDR3 in DNA: TGTGCCAGCAGCCCCACGGGATACGAGCAGTACTTC. Translating gives CASSPTGYEQYF. V usage is TRBV6-5 and J usage is TRBJ2-7, with a possible D match to TRBD2 (5 bases). The CDR3 length is 12 residues. Trimming removed 6 bases at V and 4 bases at J, with 10 bases between. The germline CDR1 and CDR2 sequences are MNHEY and SVGAGI.

This clonotype has more than one count but fewer than ten. This chain links TRBV5-1 with TRBJ2-3; D remains ambiguous. V was clipped by 4 bases and J by 4 bases, with 22 bases between them. The germline V gene has CDR1 SGHRS and CDR2 YFSETQ. This CDR3 comprises 17 residues. CDR3 loop: CASSRLPTSRIPDTQYF. DNA of the CDR3: TGCGCCAGCAGCCGACTCCCAACTTCTAGAATCCCAGATACGCAGTATTTT.

The gene calls are TRBV29-1 and TRBJ1-4; D is ambiguous. There are 11 residues in the CDR3. Germline CDR1 reads SQVTM; CDR2 reads ANQGSEA. Trimming stripped 3 bases from V and 4 bases from J, with 3 bases between. In DNA, the CDR3 is TGCAGCGTTGAGGGTAATGAAAAACTGTTTTTT. The encoded protein is CSVEGNEKLFF.

The J gene is TRBJ2-7, the V gene TRBV5-1; 9 bases are a match to TRBD2. Losses at the gene ends were 2 bases for V and 6 bases for J; bases not matched to a gene: 6. The CDR3 has 14 amino acids. The germline V gene encodes CDR1 SGHRS and CDR2 YFSETQ. The CDR3 DNA reads as TGCGCCAGCAGCTTAGAAGCGGGAGGTTCCGAGCAGTACTTC. It specifies CASSLEAGGSEQYF.